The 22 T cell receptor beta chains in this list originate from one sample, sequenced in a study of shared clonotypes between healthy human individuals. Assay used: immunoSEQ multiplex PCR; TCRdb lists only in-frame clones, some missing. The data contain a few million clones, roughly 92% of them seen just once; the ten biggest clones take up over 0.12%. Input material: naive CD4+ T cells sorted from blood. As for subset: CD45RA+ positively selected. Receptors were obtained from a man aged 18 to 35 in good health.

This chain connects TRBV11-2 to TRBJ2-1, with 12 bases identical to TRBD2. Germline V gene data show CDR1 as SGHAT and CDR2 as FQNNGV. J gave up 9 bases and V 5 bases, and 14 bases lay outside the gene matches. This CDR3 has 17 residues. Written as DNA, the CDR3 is TGTGCCAGCAGCCTAGGGTGGGCTAGCGGGAGGGCCACTGAGCAGTTCTTC. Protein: CASSLGWASGRATEQFF.

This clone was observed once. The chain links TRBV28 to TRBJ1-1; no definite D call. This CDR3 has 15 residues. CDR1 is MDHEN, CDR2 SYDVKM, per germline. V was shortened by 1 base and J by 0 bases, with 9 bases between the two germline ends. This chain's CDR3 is CASSLSPPMNTEAFF. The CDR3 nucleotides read TGTGCCAGCAGTTTATCCCCCCCGATGAACACTGAAGCTTTCTTT.

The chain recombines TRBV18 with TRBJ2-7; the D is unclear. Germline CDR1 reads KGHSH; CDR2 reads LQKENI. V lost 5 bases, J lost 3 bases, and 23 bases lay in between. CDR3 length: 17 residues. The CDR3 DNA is TGTGCCAGCTCATGGGCACATCGGGCGTTATCTGACTACGAGCAGTACTTC. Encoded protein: CASSWAHRALSDYEQYF. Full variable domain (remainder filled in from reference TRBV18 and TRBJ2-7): NAGVMQNPRHLVRRRGQEARLRCSPMKGHSHVYWYRQLPEEGLKFMVYLQKENIIDESGMPKERFSAEFPKEGPSILRIQQVVRGDSAAYFCASSWAHRALSDYEQYFGPGTRLTVT.

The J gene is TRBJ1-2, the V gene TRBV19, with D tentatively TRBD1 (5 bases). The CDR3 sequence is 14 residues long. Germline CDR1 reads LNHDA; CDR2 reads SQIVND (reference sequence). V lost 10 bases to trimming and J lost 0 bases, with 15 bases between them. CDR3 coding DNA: TGTGCCACACGCCAGGGCCCAGCTAACTATGGCTACACCTTC. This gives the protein CATRQGPANYGYTF.

CDR3 amino acids: CASSSLQRGDQETQYF. The CDR3 coding sequence is TGTGCCAGCAGCTCCCTGCAGCGGGGGGACCAAGAGACCCAGTACTTC. The chain combines TRBV7-9 with TRBJ2-5; 9 nucleotides match TRBD2. This CDR3 has 16 residues. J was trimmed by 0 bases and V by 4 bases; bases with no gene match: 6. The V gene's germline CDR1 is SEHNR and CDR2 FQNEAQ (reference sequence).

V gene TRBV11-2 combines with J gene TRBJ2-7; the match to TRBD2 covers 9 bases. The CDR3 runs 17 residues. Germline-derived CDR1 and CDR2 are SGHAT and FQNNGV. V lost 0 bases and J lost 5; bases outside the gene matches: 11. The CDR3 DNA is TGTGCCAGCAGCTTAGATCCCCTGCGGGGGGGCCTCCACGAGCAGTACTTC. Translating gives CASSLDPLRGGLHEQYF.

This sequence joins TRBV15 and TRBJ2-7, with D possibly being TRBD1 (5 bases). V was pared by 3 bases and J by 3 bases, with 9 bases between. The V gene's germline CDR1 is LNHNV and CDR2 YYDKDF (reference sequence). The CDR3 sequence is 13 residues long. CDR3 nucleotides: TGTGCCACCAGCAGCAGGGATCTCTACGAGCAGTACTTC. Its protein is CATSSRDLYEQYF.

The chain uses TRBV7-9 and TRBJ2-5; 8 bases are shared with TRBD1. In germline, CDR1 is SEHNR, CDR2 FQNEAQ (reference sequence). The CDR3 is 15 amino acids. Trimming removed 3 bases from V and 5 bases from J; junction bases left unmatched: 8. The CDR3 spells CASSFSGGLKETQYF. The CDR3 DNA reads TGTGCCAGCAGCTTCTCAGGGGGCCTAAAGGAGACCCAGTACTTC.

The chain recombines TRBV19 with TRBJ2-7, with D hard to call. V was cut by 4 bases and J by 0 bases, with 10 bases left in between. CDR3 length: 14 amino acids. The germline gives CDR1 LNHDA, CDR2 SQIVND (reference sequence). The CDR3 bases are TGTGCCAGTAGTAGGAGAGGAGTCTCCTACGAGCAGTACTTC. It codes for CASSRRGVSYEQYF.

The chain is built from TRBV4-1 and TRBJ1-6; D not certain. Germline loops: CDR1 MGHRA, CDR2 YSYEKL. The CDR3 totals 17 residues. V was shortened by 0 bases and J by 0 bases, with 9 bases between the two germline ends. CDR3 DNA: TGCGCCAGCAGCCAAGAATTGGGGAGCTCCTATAATTCACCCCTCCACTTT. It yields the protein CASSQELGSSYNSPLHF.

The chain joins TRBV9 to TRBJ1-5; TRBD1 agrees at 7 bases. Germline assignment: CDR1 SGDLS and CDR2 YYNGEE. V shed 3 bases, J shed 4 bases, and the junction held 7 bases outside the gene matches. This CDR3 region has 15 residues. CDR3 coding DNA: TGTGCCAGCAGCGCGTCTGGGACAGTGAATCAGCCCCAGCATTTT. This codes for CASSASGTVNQPQHF.

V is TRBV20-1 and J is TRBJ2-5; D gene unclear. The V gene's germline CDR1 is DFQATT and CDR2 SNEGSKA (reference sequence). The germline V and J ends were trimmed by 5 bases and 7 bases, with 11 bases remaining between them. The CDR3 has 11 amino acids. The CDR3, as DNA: TGCAGTGCTGACTTTGCAGGGACCCAGTACTTC. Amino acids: CSADFAGTQYF.

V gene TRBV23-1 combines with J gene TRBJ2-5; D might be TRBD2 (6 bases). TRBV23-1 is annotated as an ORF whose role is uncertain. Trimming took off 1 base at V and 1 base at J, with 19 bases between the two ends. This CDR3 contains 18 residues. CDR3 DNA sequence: TGCGCCAGCAGTCAATGGGGCTGGGGGGAGACGGTCCAAGAGACCCAGTACTTC. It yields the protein CASSQWGWGETVQETQYF.

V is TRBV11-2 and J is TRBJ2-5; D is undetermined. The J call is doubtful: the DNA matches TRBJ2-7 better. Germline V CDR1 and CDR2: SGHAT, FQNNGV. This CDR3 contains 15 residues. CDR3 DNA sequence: TGTGCCAGCAGCTTAGATAGGGCGAACCTTTACGAGCAGTACTTC. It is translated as CASSLDRANLYEQYF.

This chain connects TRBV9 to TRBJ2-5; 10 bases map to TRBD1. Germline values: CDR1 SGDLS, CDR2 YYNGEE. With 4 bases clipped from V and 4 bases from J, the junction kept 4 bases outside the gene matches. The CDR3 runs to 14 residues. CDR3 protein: CASSSRTGGETQYF. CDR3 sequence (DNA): TGTGCCAGCAGCAGTAGGACAGGGGGAGAGACCCAGTACTTC.

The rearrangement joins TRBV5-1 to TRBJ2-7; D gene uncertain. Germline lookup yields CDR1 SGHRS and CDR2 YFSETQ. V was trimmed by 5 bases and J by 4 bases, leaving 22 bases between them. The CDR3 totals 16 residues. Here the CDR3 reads CASRTEKSPLRYEQYF. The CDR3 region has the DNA TGCGCCAGCAGAACGGAAAAGAGCCCCTTGAGATACGAGCAGTACTTC.

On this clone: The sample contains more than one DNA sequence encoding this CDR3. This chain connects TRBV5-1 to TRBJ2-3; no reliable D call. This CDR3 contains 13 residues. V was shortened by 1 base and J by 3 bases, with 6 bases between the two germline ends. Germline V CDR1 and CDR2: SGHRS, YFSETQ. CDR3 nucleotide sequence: TGCGCCAGCAGCTTGACGAGAACAGATACGCAGTATTTT. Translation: CASSLTRTDTQYF.

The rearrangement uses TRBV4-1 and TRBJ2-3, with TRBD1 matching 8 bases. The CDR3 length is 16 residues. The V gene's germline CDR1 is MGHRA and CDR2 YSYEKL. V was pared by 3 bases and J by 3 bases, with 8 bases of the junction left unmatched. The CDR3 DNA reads TGCGCCAGCAGCCATTCCGGGGACAGGATAACAGATACGCAGTATTTT. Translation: CASSHSGDRITDTQYF.

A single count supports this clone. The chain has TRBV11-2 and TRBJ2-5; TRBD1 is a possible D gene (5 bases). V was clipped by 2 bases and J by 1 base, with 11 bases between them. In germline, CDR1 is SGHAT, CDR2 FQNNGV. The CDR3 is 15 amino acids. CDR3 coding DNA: TGTGCCAGCAGCTTACTATCAGGGCGCCAAGAGACCCAGTACTTC. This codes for CASSLLSGRQETQYF.

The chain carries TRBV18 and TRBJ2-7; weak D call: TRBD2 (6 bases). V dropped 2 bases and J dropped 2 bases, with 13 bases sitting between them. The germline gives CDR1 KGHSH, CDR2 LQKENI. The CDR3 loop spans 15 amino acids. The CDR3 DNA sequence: TGTGCCAGCTCACCAGCGTATGCGGGGACCTACGAGCAGTACTTC. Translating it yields CASSPAYAGTYEQYF. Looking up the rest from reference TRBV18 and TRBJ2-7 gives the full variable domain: NAGVMQNPRHLVRRRGQEARLRCSPMKGHSHVYWYRQLPEEGLKFMVYLQKENIIDESGMPKERFSAEFPKEGPSILRIQQVVRGDSAAYFCASSPAYAGTYEQYFGPGTRLTVT.

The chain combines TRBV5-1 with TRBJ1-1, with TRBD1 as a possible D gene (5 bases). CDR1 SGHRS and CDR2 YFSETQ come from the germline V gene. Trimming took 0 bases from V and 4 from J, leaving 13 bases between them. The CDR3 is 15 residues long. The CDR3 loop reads CASSLVLAGGTEAFF. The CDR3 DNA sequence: TGCGCCAGCAGCTTGGTTTTGGCCGGGGGCACTGAAGCTTTCTTT.

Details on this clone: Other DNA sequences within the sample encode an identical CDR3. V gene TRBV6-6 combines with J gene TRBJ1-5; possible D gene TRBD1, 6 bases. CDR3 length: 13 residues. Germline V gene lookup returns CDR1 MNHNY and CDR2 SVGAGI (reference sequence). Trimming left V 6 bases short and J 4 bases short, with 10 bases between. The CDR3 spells CASRDSLNQPQHF. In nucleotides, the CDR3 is TGTGCCAGCAGGGACAGTTTGAATCAGCCCCAGCATTTT.